This T cell receptor (beta chain) was sequenced during a study of a mutant IDH1 vaccine in newly diagnosed glioma. Overall study context: With temozolomide cycles, or 4-6 weeks after radiotherapy alone, vaccination was started. Patients previously underwent radiotherapy, temozolomide, or both, and most underwent both.

CDR1 and CDR2 (germline): SGHTS, YDEGEE. The CDR3 contains 15 residues. The ends lost 6 bases at V and 2 bases at J; junction bases unmatched: 8. With regard to this clone: Its antigen is not known.

Generated by immunoSEQ multiplex PCR, the TCRdb table keeps only in-frame clones and is missing some. The table includes tens of thousands of clones, roughly 80% detected once. Indicated time point: week 11, during vaccination. Topical imiquimod accompanied each vaccine dose, which consisted of 300 ug of mutant IDH1 20-mer peptide. The receptor's source is a woman aged 18-29 years with glioma. The chain combines TRBV5-8 with TRBJ1-5; TRBD1 agrees at 7 bases. Sequences were derived from PBMCs, sampled from a glioma patient whose treatment included an IDH1 peptide vaccine. The CDR3 spells CASKKQGIGNQPQHF. Written as DNA, the CDR3 is TGTGCCAGCAAGAAACAGGGGATAGGCAATCAGCCCCAGCATTTT.